This T cell receptor (beta chain) derives from a study of T cell responses to AZD1222 COVID-19 vaccine. The assay was immunoSEQ multiplex PCR, and TCRdb's table has in-frame clones only and misses some. This sample carries about 170,000 clones, more than 90% of them seen once, and the ten largest clones take about 1.6%. Trimming removed 6 bases at V and 6 bases at J, with 14 bases between. The CDR3 totals 13 residues. Study-wide results and limits: Every sample of the repertoires postdated the peak T cell response.

Points on this clone: Its antigen is undetermined.

This TCR was recovered from an adult in good health. Sequencing used peripheral blood, obtained on day 0 of AZD1222 vaccination. The chain is built from TRBV12-3 or TRBV12-4 and TRBJ1-1; no definite D call. This chain's CDR3 is CASRVPGGPEAFF. In DNA form, the CDR3 reads TGTGCCAGCAGGGTCCCGGGCGGCCCTGAAGCTTTCTTT.